These 13 T cell receptor beta chains share one sample of origin, sequenced in a study of neurological immune-mediated disorders. Described time point: longitudinal time-point 1 (baseline). TCRdb re-called the 5' RACE reads through MiXCR, storing one row per CDR3 protein. The table records approximately 49,000 distinct CDR3 sequences, 9% to 10% of them present only once. Sequencing used PBMCs. The origin of the receptors is a woman in her thirties or forties in good health.

The chain has TRBV7-9 and TRBJ2-1; either TRBD1 or TRBD2 may fit D (6 bases each). Germline values: CDR1 SEHNR, CDR2 FQNEAQ (reference sequence). The CDR3 runs to 16 residues. V dropped 7 bases and J dropped 3 bases, with 19 bases sitting between them. The CDR3 sequence: CASTTTRGRHYNEQFF. The CDR3 nucleotides read TGTGCCAGCACCACTACCCGGGGGCGGCACTACAATGAGCAGTTCTTC.

Many counts were recorded for this clonotype. J is TRBJ1-2 and V is TRBV29-1, with 7 bases matching TRBD1. Trimming cost V 6 bases and J 4 bases; bases outside gene matches: 11. CDR1 is SQVTM and CDR2 is ANQGSEA in the germline V gene. The CDR3 runs 14 residues. CDR3 protein: CSVGGGGAGYGYTF. In DNA, the CDR3 is TGCAGCGTCGGGGGAGGGGGCGCGGGCTATGGCTACACCTTC.

This clonotype was detected many times. DNA of the CDR3: TGTGCCAGCAGTTACTCGCTTCGATACGAGCAGTACTTC. The encoded protein is CASSYSLRYEQYF. The V gene is TRBV6-2 or TRBV6-3, the J gene TRBJ2-7, with no clear D. The CDR3 is 13 amino acids. Trimming took off 0 bases at V and 4 bases at J, with 7 bases between the two ends. Germline loops: CDR1 MNHEY, CDR2 SVGEGT.

This clonotype has just a few counts. The V call is TRBV7-8, the J call TRBJ2-1; D gene ambiguous. Trimming stripped 0 bases from V and 8 bases from J, with 5 bases between. Germline values: CDR1 SGHVS, CDR2 FQNEAQ. This CDR3 contains 12 residues. CDR3 sequence (DNA): TGTGCCAGCAGCTTAGCGGTACATGAGCAGTTCTTC. It translates to CASSLAVHEQFF. Looking up the rest from reference TRBV7-8 and TRBJ2-1 gives the full variable domain: GAGVSQSPRYKVAKRGQDVALRCDPISGHVSLFWYQQALGQGPEFLTYFQNEAQLDKSGLPSDRFFAERPEGSVSTLKIQRTQQEDSAVYLCASSLAVHEQFFGPGTRLTVL.

This clonotype was found many times. The chain recombines TRBV4-1 with TRBJ1-5; TRBD1 is a possible D gene (5 bases). Between the trimmed V and J ends, which lost 4 bases and 5 bases, there was a span of 18 bases. This CDR3 spans 16 amino acids. CDR1 MGHRA and CDR2 YSYEKL come from the germline V gene. This CDR3 reads CASSREGQGRYQPQHF. DNA for the CDR3: TGCGCCAGCAGCCGGGAGGGGCAGGGACGGTATCAGCCCCAGCATTTT.

This clonotype was counted many times. The rearrangement joins TRBV12-3 or TRBV12-4 to TRBJ2-2, with a weak D call TRBD1 (5 bases). Trimming took 5 bases from V and 2 from J, leaving 12 bases between them. The CDR3 runs to 15 residues. CDR3 DNA sequence: TGTGCCAGCAGTCCGGACACTTCAAACACCGGGGAGCTGTTTTTT. It translates to CASSPDTSNTGELFF.

This clonotype was found many times. This chain uses TRBV12-3 or TRBV12-4 with TRBJ1-2, with D unclear. The CDR3 extends over 13 amino acids. Trimming shortened V by 5 bases and J by 3 bases, and 10 bases separated the two germline ends. CDR3 nucleotides: TGTGCCAGCAGTCCAGCCGAGGACTATGGCTACACCTTC. The encoded protein is CASSPAEDYGYTF.

By frequency in the sample, this clonotype is medium-sized. The rearrangement uses TRBV15 and TRBJ1-2; D unclear. The CDR3 is made up of 14 amino acids. The V end was cut by 3 bases, the J end by 0 bases, with 8 bases between. The germline V gene encodes CDR1 LNHNV and CDR2 YYDKDF (reference sequence). As DNA, the CDR3 is TGTGCCACCAGCAGCCAAAATACTAACTATGGCTACACCTTC. As protein: CATSSQNTNYGYTF.

This clonotype has at least ten counts. This sequence joins TRBV29-1 and TRBJ2-7; 9 positions agree with TRBD1. The CDR3 is made up of 13 amino acids. In germline, CDR1 is SQVTM, CDR2 ANQGSEA. J lost 5 bases, V lost 4 bases, and 6 bases had no gene match. The CDR3 reads CSVGGQGLDEQYF. The DNA of the CDR3 is TGCAGCGTTGGGGGACAGGGTCTCGACGAGCAGTACTTC.

A note on this clonotype: The junction differs from germline at one of its ends, possibly a read error. The rearrangement links TRBV7-3 to TRBJ2-5; D may correspond to TRBD1 or TRBD2 (5 bases each). Germline CDR1 and CDR2: SGHTA and FQGTGA. There are 15 residues in the CDR3. Here the CDR3 reads CASIPLGRTGETQYF. For the CDR3, the DNA is TGTGCCAGCATCCCCCTGGGACGAACCGGGGAGACACAGTACTTC.

The table lists this clonotype with many counts. V and J are TRBV20-1 and TRBJ2-7; D might be TRBD1 (6 bases). The V gene lost 6 bases and the J gene lost 2 bases, with 14 bases spanning the gap. The CDR3 covers 13 residues. CDR1 is DFQATT, CDR2 SNEGSKA, per germline (reference sequence). CDR3 loop: CSAKRAGAYEQYF. The DNA of the CDR3 is TGCAGTGCCAAGAGAGCAGGGGCCTACGAGCAGTACTTC.

This clonotype was picked up many times. The rearrangement links TRBV25-1 to TRBJ1-5; TRBD1 agrees at 7 bases. V was pared by 8 bases and J by 5 bases, with 6 bases of the junction left unmatched. Germline-derived CDR1 and CDR2 are MGHDK and SYGVNS. CDR3 length: 13 residues. The CDR3 DNA follows: TGTGCCAGCGGCGGGACAGAACATCAGCCCCAGCATTTT. Translating gives CASGGTEHQPQHF. The complete variable domain, with remaining parts taken from reference TRBV25-1 and TRBJ1-5, reads EADIYQTPRYLVIGTGKKITLECSQTMGHDKMYWYQQDPGMELHLIHYSYGVNSTEKGDLSSESTVSRIRTEHFPLTLESARPSHTSQYLCASGGTEHQPQHFGDGTRLSIL.

This clonotype has a handful of counts. The chain uses TRBV5-1 and TRBJ2-3; TRBD2 aligns across 14 bases. Germline CDR1 reads SGHRS; CDR2 reads YFSETQ. Losses at the gene ends were 4 bases for V and 4 bases for J; bases not matched to a gene: 8. CDR3 length equals 17 residues. CDR3 bases: TGCGCCAGCAGCCCGACTGGACTAGCGGGAGGAGCAGATACGCAGTATTTT. It translates to CASSPTGLAGGADTQYF. The variable domain in full, with the rest retrieved from reference TRBV5-1 and TRBJ2-3, is KAGVTQTPRYLIKTRGQQVTLSCSPISGHRSVSWYQQTPGQGLQFLFEYFSETQRNKGNFPGRFSGRQFSNSRSEMNVSTLELGDSALYLCASSPTGLAGGADTQYFGPGTRLTVL.